The subject of this entry is one T cell receptor beta chain. Its antigen is currently unknown. The sample belongs to a study of cytomegalovirus exposure and HLA in healthy donors. General study results and limits: Being indistinguishable, some V segments were excluded, TRBV6-2 and TRBV6-3 among them. TCR beta V- and J-gene trimming, according to a later analysis, was linked to a missense DCLRE1C variant. In a later analysis, common viral pathogens appeared linked to several of the most significant clusters.

The CDR3 has 16 residues. The germline V gene has CDR1 SGHAT and CDR2 FQNNGV. V lost 5 bases to trimming and J lost 6 bases; unmatched junction nucleotides: 11. The study ran its PCR with 60 Vbeta and 13 Jbeta primers. Assay: immunoSEQ multiplex PCR; the TCRdb copy retains only in-frame clones and omits some. Seen in this sample are about 200,000 clones; the ten most common clones hold 1.1%. The donors gave bone marrow, and they were healthy. V and J are TRBV11-2 and TRBJ2-2; 8 nucleotides agree with TRBD1. This sequence originates from a girl aged 2 to 9 in good health and CMV-seropositive. Sequenced sample: PBMCs. The DNA of the CDR3 is TGTGCCAGCAGCCCCAAGGGACAGGAAAGGGCCGGGGAGCTGTTTTTT. Translated, it gives CASSPKGQERAGELFF.